What follows is one T cell receptor (beta chain) and its context. As yet, its antigen is unknown. The CDR3 loop spans 12 amino acids. Germline CDR1 and CDR2: MNHNY and SVGAGI (reference sequence). V was pared by 2 bases and J by 14 bases, with 15 bases between. 13 Jbeta primers and 60 Vbeta primers were used for the PCR. Libraries were prepared by immunoSEQ multiplex PCR; TCRdb keeps only in-frame clonotypes and omits some of them. The table includes about 200,000 clones, 70% to 80% detected once. The data derive from a study of cytomegalovirus exposure and HLA in healthy donors. General study findings and limits: An observed cluster of highly shared sequence variants was recorded as a likely sequencing artifact. In a later analysis, several top co-occurrence clusters appeared linked to parvovirus B19, influenza, CMV and Epstein-Barr virus. On later analysis, the bulk of CMV-associated TCR beta chains appeared to be HLA-restricted.

The V gene is TRBV6-6, the J gene TRBJ1-2; D uncertain. The source material was PBMCs. This TCR derives from a male donor in good health and CMV-seropositive. The CDR3 bases are TGTGCCAGCAGTTACCGTGATAGAGGCGGGACCTTC. This gives the protein CASSYRDRGGTF.